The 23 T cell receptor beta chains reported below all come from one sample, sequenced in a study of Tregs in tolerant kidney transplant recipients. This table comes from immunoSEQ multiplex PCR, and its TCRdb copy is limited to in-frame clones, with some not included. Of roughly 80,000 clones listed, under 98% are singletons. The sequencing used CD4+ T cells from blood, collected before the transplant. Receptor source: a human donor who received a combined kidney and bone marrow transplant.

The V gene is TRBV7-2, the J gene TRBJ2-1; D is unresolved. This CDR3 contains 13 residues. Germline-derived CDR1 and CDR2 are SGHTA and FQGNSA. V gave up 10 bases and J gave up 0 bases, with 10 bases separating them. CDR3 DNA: TGTGCCATTCGTAGGAGCTCCTACAATGAGCAGTTCTTC. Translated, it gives CAIRRSSYNEQFF.

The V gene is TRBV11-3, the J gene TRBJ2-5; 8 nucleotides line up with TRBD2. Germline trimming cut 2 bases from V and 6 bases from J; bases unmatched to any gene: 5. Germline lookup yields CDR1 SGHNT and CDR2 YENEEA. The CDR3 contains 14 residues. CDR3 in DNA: TGTGCCAGCAGCTTACAGACTAGCGTGAAGACCCAGTACTTC. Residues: CASSLQTSVKTQYF. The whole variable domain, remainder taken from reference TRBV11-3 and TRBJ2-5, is EAGVVQSPRYKIIEKKQPVAFWCNPISGHNTLYWYLQNLGQGPELLIRYENEEAVDDSQLPKDRFSAERLKGVDSTLKIQPAELGDSAVYLCASSLQTSVKTQYFGPGTRLLVL.

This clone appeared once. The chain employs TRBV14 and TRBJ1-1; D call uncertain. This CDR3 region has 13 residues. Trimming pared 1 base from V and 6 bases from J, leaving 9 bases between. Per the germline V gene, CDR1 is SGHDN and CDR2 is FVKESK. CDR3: CASSQGGLAEAFF. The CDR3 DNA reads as TGTGCCAGCAGCCAAGGCGGTCTCGCTGAAGCTTTCTTT.

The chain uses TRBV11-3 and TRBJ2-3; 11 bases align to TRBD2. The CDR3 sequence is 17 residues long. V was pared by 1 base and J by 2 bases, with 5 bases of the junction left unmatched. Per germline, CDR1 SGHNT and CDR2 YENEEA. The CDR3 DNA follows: TGTGCCAGCAGCTTAGGCGGACTAGCGGGTACCACAGATACGCAGTATTTT. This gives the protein CASSLGGLAGTTDTQYF.

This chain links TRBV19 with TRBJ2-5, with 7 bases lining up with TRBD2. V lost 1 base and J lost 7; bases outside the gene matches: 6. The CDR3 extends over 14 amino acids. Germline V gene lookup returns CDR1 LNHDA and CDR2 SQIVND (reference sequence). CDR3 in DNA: TGTGCCAGTAGTATAGTGGTCAGGGAGGGGACCCAGTACTTC. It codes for CASSIVVREGTQYF.

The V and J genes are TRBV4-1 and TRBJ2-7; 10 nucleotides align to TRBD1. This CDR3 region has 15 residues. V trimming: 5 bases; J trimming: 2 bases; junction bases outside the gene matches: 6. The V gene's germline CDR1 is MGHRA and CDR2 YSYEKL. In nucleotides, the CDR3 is TGCGCCAGCAGCGCAAGACAGGGGGCCCCCTACGAGCAGTACTTC. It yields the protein CASSARQGAPYEQYF.

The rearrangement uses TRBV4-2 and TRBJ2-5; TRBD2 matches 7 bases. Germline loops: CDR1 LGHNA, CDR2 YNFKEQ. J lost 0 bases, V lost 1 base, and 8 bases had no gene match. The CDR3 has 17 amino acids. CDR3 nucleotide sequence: TGTGCCAGCAGCCAAGGATGGGAGGGAGAGTACCAAGAGACCCAGTACTTC. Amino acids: CASSQGWEGEYQETQYF.

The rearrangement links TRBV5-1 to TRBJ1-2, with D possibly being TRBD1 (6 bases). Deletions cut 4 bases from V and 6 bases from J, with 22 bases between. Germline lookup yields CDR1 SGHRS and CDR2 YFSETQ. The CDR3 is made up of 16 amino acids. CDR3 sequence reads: CASSPQPGQGSNGYTF. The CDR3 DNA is TGCGCCAGCAGCCCCCAACCAGGGCAGGGGAGTAATGGCTACACCTTC.

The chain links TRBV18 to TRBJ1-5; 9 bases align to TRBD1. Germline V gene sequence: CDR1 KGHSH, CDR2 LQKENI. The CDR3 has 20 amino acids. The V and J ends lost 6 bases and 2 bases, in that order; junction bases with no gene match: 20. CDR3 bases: TGTGCCAGCTCTGATGTCAATACCGGGACAGGGACCATACGCAATCAGCCCCAGCATTTT. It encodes CASSDVNTGTGTIRNQPQHF.

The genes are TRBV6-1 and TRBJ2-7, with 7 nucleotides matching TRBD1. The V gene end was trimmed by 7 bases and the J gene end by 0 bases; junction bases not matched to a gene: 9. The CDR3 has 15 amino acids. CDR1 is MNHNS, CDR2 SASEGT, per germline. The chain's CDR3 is CASKLQGPNSYEQYF. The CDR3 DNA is TGTGCCAGCAAACTACAGGGGCCGAACTCCTACGAGCAGTACTTC.

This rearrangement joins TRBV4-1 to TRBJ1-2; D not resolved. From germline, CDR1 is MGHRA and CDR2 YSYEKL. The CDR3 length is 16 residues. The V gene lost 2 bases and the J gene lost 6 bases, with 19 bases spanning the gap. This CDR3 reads CASSQRLEFPRDGYTF. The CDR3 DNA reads TGCGCCAGCAGCCAACGCCTCGAATTTCCCCGGGATGGCTACACCTTC.

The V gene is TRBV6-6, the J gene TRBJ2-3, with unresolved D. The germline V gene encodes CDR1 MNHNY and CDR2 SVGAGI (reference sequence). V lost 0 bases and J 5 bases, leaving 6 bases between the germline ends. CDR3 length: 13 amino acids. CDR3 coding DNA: TGTGCCAGCAGTTACTCGATAGAAGATACGCAGTATTTT. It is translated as CASSYSIEDTQYF.

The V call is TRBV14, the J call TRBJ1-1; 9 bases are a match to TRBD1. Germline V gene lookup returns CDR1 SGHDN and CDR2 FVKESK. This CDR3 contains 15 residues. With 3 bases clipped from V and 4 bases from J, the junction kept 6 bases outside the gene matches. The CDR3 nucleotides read TGTGCCAGCAGCCAGGGACAGGGAGGGGGCACTGAAGCTTTCTTT. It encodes CASSQGQGGGTEAFF.

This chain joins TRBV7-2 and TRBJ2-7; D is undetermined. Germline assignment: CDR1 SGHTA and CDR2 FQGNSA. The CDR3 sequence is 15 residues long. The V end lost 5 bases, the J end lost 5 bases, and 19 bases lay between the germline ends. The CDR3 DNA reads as TGTGCCAGCAGCCCACGCGGAGACCGACGTGACGAGCAGTACTTC. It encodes CASSPRGDRRDEQYF.

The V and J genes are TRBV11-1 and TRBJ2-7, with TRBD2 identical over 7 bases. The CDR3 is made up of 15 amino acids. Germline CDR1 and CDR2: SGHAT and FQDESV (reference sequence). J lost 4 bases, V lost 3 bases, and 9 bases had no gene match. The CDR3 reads CASSFYGGREYEQYF. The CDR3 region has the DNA TGTGCCAGCAGCTTCTACGGGGGGAGGGAGTACGAGCAGTACTTC.

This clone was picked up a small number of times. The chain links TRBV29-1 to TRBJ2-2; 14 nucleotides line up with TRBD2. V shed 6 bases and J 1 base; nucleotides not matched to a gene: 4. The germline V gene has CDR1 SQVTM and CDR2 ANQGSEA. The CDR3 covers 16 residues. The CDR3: CSVAGTSGRNTGELFF. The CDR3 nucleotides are TGCAGCGTCGCCGGGACTAGCGGGAGGAACACCGGGGAGCTGTTTTTT.

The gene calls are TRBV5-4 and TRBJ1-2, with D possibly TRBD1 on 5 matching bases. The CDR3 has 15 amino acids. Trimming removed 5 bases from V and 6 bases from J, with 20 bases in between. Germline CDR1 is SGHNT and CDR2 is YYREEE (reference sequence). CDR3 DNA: TGTGCCAGCAGACGAACCAGGCAAAGGGGTGATGGCTACACCTTC. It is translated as CASRRTRQRGDGYTF. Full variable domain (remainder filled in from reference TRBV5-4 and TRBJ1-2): ETGVTQSPTHLIKTRGQQVTLRCSSQSGHNTVSWYQQALGQGPQFIFQYYREEENGRGNFPPRFSGLQFPNYSSELNVNALELDDSALYLCASRRTRQRGDGYTFGSGTRLTVV.

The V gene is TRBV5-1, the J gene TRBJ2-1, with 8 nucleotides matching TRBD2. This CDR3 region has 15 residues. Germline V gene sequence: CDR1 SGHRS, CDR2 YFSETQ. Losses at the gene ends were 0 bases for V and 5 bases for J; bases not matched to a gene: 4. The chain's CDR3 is CASSLVLAGNNEQFF. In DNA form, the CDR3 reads TGCGCCAGCAGCTTGGTATTAGCGGGAAACAATGAGCAGTTCTTC.

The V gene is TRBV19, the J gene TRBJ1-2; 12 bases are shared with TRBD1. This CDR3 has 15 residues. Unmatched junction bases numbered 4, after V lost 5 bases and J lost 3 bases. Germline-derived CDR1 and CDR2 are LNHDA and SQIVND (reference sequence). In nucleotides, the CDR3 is TGTGCCAGTAGTGGGACAGGGGGCTGGGACTATGGCTACACCTTC. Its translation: CASSGTGGWDYGYTF.

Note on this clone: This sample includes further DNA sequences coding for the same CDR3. CDR3 nucleotide sequence: TGTGCCAGCAGCTCCGGGACTCTCTACGAGCAGTACTTC. This encodes CASSSGTLYEQYF. The chain is built from TRBV5-8 and TRBJ2-7, with D possibly being TRBD2 (6 bases). The V gene's germline CDR1 is SGHTS and CDR2 YDEGEE. V was cut by 3 bases and J by 3 bases, with 10 bases left in between. This CDR3 contains 13 residues.

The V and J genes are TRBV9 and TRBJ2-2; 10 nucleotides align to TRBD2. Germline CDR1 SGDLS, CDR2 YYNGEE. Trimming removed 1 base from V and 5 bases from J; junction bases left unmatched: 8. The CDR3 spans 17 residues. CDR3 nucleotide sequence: TGTGCCAGCAGCGTAAGGAGCGGGGGGGACGGGACCGGGGAGCTGTTTTTT. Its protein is CASSVRSGGDGTGELFF.

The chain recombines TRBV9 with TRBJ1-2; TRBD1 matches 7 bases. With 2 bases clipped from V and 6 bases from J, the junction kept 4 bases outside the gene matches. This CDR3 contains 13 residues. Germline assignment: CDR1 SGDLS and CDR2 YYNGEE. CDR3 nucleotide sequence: TGTGCCAGCAGCGTGACAGGGTTGAATGGCTACACCTTC. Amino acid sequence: CASSVTGLNGYTF.

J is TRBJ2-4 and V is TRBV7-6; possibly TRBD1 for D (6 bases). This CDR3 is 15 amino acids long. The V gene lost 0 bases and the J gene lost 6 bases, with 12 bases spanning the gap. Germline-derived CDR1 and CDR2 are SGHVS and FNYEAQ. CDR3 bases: TGTGCCAGCAGCTTAGCCGGACAGCGCGGAAACATTCAGTACTTC. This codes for CASSLAGQRGNIQYF.